Ten or more counts support the clone carrying this T cell receptor beta chain. The data were obtained in a study of regulatory T cells in long-lasting Graves disease. The CDR3 has 15 amino acids. Germline CDR1 reads SGHVS; CDR2 reads FQNEAQ. Trimming removed 1 base from V and 2 bases from J, with 11 bases in between. Researchers made TCR beta libraries by using iRepertoire HTBI primers and running Arm-PCR on CDR3 regions. TCRdb redid the calling of the multiplex PCR reads with MiXCR, one entry per CDR3 protein. This sample has about 400,000 distinct CDR3 sequences; less than 25% occur once, and the top ten carry about 20%. Time point indicated: persistent/refractory GD, antithyroid drugs over 5 years with positive TRAb. Extracted PBMC RNA gave rise to the TCR library.

The clonotype comes from a female donor with Graves disease. This chain links TRBV7-8 with TRBJ2-5; D possibly uses TRBD1 or TRBD2 (5 bases each). Source: peripheral blood mononuclear cells (PBMCs), taken when the disease was refractory, from a patient treated with antithyroid drugs. CDR3 bases: TGTGCCAGCAGCTTAGGGGGGATGGCTCAAGAGACCCAGTACTTC. Amino acids: CASSLGGMAQETQYF.